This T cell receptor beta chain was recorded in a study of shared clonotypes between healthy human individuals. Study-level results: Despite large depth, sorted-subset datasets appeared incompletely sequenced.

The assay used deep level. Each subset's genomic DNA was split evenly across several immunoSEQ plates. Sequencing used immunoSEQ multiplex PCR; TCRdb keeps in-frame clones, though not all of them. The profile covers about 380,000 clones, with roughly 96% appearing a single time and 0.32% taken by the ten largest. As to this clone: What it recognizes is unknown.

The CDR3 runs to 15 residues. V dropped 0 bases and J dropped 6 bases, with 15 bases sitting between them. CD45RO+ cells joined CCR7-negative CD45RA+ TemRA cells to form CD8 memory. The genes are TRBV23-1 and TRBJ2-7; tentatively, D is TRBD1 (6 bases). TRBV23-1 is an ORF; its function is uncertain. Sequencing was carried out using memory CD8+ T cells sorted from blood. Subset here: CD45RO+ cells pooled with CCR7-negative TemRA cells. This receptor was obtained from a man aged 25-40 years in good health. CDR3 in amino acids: CASSQSWDIIPEQYF. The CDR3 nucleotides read TGCGCCAGCAGTCAATCCTGGGACATTATCCCCGAGCAGTACTTC.